This TCR beta chain was sequenced during a study of tumor-infiltrating lymphocytes in localized non-small cell lung cancer. Whole-study context: The cohort mixed smokers and never-smokers, several histologies, and some post-neoadjuvant-chemotherapy samples. Tumor tissue and non-adjacent uninvolved lung came from each patient.

Worth noting for this clone: Its antigen remains unidentified.

Study-level results: Only some patients had TCR sequencing, depending on available tissue. No T-cell fraction difference was seen between IM1 and IM2 tumors.

TCRdb keeps only in-frame clones here, not all; method: immunoSEQ multiplex PCR. The table records some 8,000 clones, approximately 79% of them present only once. The CDR3 is 17 amino acids. Germline loops: CDR1 SGHRS, CDR2 YFSETQ. V shed 6 bases and J 3 bases; nucleotides not matched to a gene: 9. What was sequenced was uninvolved lung tissue not adjacent to the tumor. This TCR was recovered from a human donor with non-small cell lung cancer. The rearrangement links TRBV5-1 to TRBJ2-3; 14 positions agree with TRBD2. This CDR3 reads CASTSGGLAGDTDTQYF. The DNA for the CDR3 is TGCGCCAGCACAAGCGGGGGACTAGCGGGGGATACAGATACGCAGTATTTT.